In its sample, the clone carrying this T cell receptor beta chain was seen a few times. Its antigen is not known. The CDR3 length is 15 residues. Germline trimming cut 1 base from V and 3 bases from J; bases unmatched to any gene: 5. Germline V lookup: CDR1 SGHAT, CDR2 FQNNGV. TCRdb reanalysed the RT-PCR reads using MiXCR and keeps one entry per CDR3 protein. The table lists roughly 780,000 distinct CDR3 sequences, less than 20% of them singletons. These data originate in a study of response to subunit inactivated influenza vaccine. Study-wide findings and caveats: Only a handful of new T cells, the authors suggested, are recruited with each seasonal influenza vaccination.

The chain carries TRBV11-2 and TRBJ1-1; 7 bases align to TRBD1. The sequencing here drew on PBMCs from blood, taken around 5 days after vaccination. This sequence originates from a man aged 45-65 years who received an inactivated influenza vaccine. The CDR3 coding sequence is TGTGCCAGCAGCTTAGTAACAGGGGCTTACACTGAAGCTTTCTTT. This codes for CASSLVTGAYTEAFF.